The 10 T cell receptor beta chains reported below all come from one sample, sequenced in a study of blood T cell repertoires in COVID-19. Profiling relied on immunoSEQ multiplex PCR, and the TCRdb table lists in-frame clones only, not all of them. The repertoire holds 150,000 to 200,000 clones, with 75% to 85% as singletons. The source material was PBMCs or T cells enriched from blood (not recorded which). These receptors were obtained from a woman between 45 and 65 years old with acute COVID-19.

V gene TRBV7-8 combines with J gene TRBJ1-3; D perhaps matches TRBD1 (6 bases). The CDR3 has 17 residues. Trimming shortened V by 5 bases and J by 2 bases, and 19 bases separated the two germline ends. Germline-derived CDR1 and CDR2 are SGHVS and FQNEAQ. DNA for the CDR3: TGTGCCAGCAGCCCCTCCTCCAGGGGAAAGACTGGAAACACCATATATTTT. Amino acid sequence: CASSPSSRGKTGNTIYF.

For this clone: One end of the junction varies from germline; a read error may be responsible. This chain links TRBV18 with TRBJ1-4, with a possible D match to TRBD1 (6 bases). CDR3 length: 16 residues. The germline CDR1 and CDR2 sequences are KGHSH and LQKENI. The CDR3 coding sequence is TGTGCCAGCTCATCACCAGGGGCCGCAACTAATGAAAAACTGTTTTTT. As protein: CASSSPGAATNEKLFF. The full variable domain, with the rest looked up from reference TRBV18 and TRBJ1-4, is NAGVMQNPRHLVRRRGQEARLRCSPMKGHSHVYWYRQLPEEGLKFMVYLQKENIIDESGMPKERFSAEFPKEGPSILRIQQVVRGDSAAYFCASSSPGAATNEKLFFGSGTQLSVL.

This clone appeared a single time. In DNA, the CDR3 is TGTGCCAGCTCACCCAGGACTAGTCGGGACAATGAGCAGTTCTTC. Encoded protein: CASSPRTSRDNEQFF. The V gene is TRBV18, the J gene TRBJ2-1, with 7 bases fitting TRBD2. V gave up 3 bases and J gave up 5 bases; unmatched junction bases: 7. Germline values: CDR1 KGHSH, CDR2 LQKENI. CDR3 length: 15 residues.

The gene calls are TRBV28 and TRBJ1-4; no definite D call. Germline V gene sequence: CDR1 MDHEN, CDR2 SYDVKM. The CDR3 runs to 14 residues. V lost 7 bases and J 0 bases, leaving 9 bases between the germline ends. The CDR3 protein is CASNGYSTNEKLFF. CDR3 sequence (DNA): TGTGCCAGCAACGGTTACTCAACTAATGAAAAACTGTTTTTT.

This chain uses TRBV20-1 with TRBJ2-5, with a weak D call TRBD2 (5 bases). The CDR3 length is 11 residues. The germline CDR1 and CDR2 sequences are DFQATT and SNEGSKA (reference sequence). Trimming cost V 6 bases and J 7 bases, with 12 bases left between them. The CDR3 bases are TGCAGTGCCCTCAAACGGGGGACCCAGTACTTC. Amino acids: CSALKRGTQYF.

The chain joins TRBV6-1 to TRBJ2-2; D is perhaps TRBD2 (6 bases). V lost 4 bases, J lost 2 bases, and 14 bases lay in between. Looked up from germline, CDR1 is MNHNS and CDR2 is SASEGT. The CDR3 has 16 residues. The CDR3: CASSGGTALNTGELFF. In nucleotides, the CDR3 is TGTGCCAGCAGTGGCGGGACGGCCCTTAACACCGGGGAGCTGTTTTTT.

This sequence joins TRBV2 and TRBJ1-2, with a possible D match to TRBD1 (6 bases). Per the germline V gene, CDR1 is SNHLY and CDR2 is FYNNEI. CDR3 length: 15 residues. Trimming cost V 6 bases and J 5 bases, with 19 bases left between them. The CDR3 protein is CASRNARGGGYGYTF. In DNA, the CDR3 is TGTGCCAGCAGGAACGCTAGGGGGGGTGGGTATGGCTACACCTTC.

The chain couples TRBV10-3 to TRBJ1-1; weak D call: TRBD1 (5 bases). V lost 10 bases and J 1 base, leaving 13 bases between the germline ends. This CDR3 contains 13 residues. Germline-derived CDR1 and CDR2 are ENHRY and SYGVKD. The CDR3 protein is CATQGRSNTEAFF. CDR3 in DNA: TGTGCCACCCAGGGCCGTTCGAACACTGAAGCTTTCTTT.

CDR3 region: CASSLGGSGYTF. CDR3 DNA: TGTGCCAGCAGCTTGGGTGGTAGTGGCTACACCTTC. The chain uses TRBV5-5 and TRBJ1-2, with no clear D. Germline V gene lookup returns CDR1 SGHKS and CDR2 YYEKEE (reference sequence). Between the trimmed V and J ends, which lost 0 bases and 7 bases, there was a span of 7 bases. The CDR3 length is 12 residues.

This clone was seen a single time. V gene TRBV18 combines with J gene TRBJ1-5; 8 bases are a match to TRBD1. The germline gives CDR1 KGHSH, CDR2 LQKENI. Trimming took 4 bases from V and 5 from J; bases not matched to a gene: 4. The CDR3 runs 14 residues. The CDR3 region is CASSRQGKDQPQHF. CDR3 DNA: TGTGCCAGCTCACGACAGGGGAAGGATCAGCCCCAGCATTTT.